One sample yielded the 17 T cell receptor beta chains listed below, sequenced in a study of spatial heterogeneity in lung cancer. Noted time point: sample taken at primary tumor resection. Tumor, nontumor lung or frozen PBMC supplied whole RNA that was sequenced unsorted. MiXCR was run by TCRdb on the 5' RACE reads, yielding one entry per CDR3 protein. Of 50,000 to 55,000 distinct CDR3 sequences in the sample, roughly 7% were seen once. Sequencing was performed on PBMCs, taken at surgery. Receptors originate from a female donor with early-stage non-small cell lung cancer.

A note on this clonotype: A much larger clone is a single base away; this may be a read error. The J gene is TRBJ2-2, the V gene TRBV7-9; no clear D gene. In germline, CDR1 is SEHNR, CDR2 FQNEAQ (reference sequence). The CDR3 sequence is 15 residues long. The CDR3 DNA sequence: TGTGTCAGCGAACGACAAGCAGGAATCACCGGGGAGCTGTTTTTT. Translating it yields CVSERQAGITGELFF.

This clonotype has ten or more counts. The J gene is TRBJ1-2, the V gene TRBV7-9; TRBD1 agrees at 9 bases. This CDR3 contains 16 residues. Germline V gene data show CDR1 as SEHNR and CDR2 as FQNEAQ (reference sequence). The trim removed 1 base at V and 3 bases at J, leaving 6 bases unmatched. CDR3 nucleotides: TGTGCCAGCAGCTTAGTTTGGGACAGGGTTGACTATGGCTACACCTTC. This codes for CASSLVWDRVDYGYTF. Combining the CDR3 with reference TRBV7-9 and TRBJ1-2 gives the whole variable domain DTGVSQNPRHKITKRGQNVTFRCDPISEHNRLYWYRQTLGQGPEFLTYFQNEAQLEKSRLLSDRFSAERPKGSFSTLEIQRTEQGDSAMYLCASSLVWDRVDYGYTFGSGTRLTVV.

CDR3 DNA: TGTGCCAGCAGTTTAGAGGCTGATTCACCCCTCCACTTT. Residues: CASSLEADSPLHF. The chain links TRBV12-3 or TRBV12-4 to TRBJ1-6; D call uncertain. V lost 1 base and J 8 bases, leaving 6 bases between the germline ends. This CDR3 has 13 amino acids.

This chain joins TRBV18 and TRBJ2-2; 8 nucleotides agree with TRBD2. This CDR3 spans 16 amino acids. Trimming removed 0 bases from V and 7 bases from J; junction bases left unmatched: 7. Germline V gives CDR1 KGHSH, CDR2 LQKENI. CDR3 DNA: TGTGCCAGCTCACCACCGGTTAGCGGGGAAGGCGGGGAGCTGTTTTTT. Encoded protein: CASSPPVSGEGGELFF.

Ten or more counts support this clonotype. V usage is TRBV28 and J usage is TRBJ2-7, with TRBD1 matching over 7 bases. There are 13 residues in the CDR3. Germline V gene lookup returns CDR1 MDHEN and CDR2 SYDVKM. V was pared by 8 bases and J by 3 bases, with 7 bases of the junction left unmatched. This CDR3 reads CASSRDRVYEQYF. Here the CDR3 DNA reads TGTGCCAGCTCTAGGGACAGAGTCTACGAGCAGTACTTC.

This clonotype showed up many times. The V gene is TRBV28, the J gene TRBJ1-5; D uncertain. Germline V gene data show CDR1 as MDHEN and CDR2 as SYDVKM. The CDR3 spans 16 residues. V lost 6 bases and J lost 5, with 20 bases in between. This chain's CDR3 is CASSPGELREDQPQHF. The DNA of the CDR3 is TGTGCCAGCAGCCCTGGCGAGCTAAGGGAGGATCAGCCCCAGCATTTT.

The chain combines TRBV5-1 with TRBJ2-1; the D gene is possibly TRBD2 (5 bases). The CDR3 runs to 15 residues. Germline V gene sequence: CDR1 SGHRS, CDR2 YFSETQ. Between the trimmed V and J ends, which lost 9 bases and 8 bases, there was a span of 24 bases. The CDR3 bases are TGCGCCACCACCAGTGAGGGAAGGAGAATGGATGAGCAGTTCTTC. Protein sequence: CATTSEGRRMDEQFF. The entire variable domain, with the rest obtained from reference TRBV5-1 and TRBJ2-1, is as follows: KAGVTQTPRYLIKTRGQQVTLSCSPISGHRSVSWYQQTPGQGLQFLFEYFSETQRNKGNFPGRFSGRQFSNSRSEMNVSTLELGDSALYLCATTSEGRRMDEQFFGPGTRLTVL.

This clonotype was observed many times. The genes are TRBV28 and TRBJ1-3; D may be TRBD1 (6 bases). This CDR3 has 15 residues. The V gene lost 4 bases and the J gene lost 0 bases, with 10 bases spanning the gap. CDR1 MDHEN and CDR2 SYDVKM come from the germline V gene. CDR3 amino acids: CASSSTGSSGNTIYF. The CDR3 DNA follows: TGTGCCAGCAGTTCGACAGGCAGCTCTGGAAACACCATATATTTT.

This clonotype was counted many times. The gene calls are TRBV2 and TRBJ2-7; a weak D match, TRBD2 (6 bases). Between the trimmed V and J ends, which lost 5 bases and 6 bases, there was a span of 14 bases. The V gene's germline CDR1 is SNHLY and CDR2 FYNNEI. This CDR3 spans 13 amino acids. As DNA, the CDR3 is TGTGCCAGCAGTCCCGGGACTCCCATCGAGCAGTACTTC. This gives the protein CASSPGTPIEQYF.

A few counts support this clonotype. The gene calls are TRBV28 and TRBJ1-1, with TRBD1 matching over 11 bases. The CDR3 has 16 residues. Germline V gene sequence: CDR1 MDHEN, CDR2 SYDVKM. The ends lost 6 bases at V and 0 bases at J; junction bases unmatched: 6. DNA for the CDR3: TGTGCCAGCAGGCCGGACAGGGGGCCTGTGAACACTGAAGCTTTCTTT. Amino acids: CASRPDRGPVNTEAFF.

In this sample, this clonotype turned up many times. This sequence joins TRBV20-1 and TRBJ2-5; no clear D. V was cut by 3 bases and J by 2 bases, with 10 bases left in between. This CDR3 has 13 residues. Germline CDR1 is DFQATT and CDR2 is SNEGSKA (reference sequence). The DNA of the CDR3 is TGCAGTGCTAGTAAGCCTCCACAAGAGACCCAGTACTTC. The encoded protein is CSASKPPQETQYF.

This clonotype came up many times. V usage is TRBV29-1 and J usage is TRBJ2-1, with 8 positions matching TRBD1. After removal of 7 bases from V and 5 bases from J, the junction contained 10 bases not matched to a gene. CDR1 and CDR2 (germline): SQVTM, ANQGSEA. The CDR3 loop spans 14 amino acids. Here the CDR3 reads CSAQDRGWNNEQFF. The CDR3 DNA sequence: TGCAGCGCCCAAGACAGGGGTTGGAACAATGAGCAGTTCTTC.

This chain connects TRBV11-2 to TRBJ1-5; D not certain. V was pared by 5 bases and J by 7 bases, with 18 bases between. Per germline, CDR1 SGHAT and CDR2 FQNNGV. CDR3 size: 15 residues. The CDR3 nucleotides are TGTGCCAGCAGCCGGAGACGGTCGGCGGAGCAGCCCCAGCATTTT. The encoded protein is CASSRRRSAEQPQHF.

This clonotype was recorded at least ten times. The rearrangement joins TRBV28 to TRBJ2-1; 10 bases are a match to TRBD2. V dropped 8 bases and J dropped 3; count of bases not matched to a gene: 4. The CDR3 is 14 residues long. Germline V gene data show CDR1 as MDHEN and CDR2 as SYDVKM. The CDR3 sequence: CASALAGDYNEQFF. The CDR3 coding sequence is TGTGCCAGCGCCCTAGCGGGGGACTACAATGAGCAGTTCTTC. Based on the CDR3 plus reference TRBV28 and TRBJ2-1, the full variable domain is DVKVTQSSRYLVKRTGEKVFLECVQDMDHENMFWYRQDPGLGLRLIYFSYDVKMKEKGDIPEGYSVSREKKERFSLILESASTNQTSMYLCASALAGDYNEQFFGPGTRLTVL.

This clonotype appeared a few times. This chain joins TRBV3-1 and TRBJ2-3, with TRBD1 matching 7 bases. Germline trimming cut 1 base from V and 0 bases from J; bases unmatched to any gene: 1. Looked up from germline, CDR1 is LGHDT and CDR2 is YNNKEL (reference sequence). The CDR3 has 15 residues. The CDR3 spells CASSQVGQSTDTQYF. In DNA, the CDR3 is TGTGCCAGCAGCCAAGTGGGACAGAGCACAGATACGCAGTATTTT.

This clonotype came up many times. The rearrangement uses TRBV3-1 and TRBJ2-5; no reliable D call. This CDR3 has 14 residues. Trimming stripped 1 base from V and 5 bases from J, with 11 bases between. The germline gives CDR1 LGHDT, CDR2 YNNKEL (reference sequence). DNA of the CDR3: TGTGCCAGCAGCCAAGGTTCCTCCCGGGAGACCCAGTACTTC. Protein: CASSQGSSRETQYF.

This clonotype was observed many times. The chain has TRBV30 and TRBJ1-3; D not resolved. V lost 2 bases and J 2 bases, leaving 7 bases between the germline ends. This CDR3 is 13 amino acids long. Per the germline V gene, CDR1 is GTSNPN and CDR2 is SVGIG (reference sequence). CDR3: CAWSSVAGNTIYF. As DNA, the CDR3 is TGTGCCTGGAGTTCGGTTGCTGGAAACACCATATATTTT.